What follows is one T cell receptor beta chain and its context. Per germline, CDR1 SGHRS and CDR2 YFSETQ. V shed 5 bases, J shed 0 bases, and the junction held 21 bases outside the gene matches. The CDR3 extends over 21 amino acids. TCRdb ran MiXCR on the 5' RACE reads and lists one entry per CDR3 protein. The data hold nearly 100,000 distinct CDR3 sequences, with roughly 18% observed a single time. These data originate in a study of T cells of healthy individuals. The chain recombines TRBV5-1 with TRBJ1-5, with 9 bases aligning to TRBD1. The clonotype was recovered from a human donor in good health. CDR3 DNA: TGCGCCAGCAGTCTGGACAGGGGCGTTGGGTACGAGGGCTATAGCAATCAGCCCCAGCATTTT. The encoded protein is CASSLDRGVGYEGYSNQPQHF.